This TCR beta chain was recovered during a study of T cell responses to AZD1222 COVID-19 vaccine. The CDR3 covers 15 residues. V gave up 4 bases and J gave up 8 bases, with 18 bases separating them. Germline V gene lookup returns CDR1 SGDLS and CDR2 YYNGEE. The table came from immunoSEQ multiplex PCR; TCRdb's copy has only in-frame clones and leaves some out. The table records about 150,000 clones, around nine tenths of them present only once. A word on this clone: Its antigen is not known.

Findings and limits, study-wide: Donors, mostly white British, included more females; clonal diversity was possibly underestimated.

The sequenced sample was peripheral blood, obtained on day 0 of AZD1222 vaccination. V usage is TRBV9 and J usage is TRBJ1-4; D perhaps matches TRBD1 (5 bases). This TCR was recovered from an adult in good health. The DNA of the CDR3 is TGTGCCAGCAGCCCAAGGGACGGGGGGGACGAAAAACTGTTTTTT. Residues: CASSPRDGGDEKLFF. Full variable domain (remainder filled in from reference TRBV9 and TRBJ1-4): DSGVTQTPKHLITATGQRVTLRCSPRSGDLSVYWYQQSLDQGLQFLIQYYNGEERAKGNILERFSAQQFPDLHSELNLSSLELGDSALYFCASSPRDGGDEKLFFGSGTQLSVL.